Sequencing of this T cell receptor beta chain was carried out in a study of Graves' ophthalmopathy and Graves' hyperthyroidism. Findings and caveats of the study: Blood contained most expanded thyroid clonotypes exceeding 0.001 frequency. Progression of ophthalmopathy was predicted by the model with roughly 68% sensitivity and less than 85% specificity. A 13-signature model separated ophthalmopathy from stable hyperthyroidism, reaching less than 90% sensitivity and approximately 81% specificity cross-validated.

With 4 bases removed from V and 6 bases from J, the gap between germline ends came to 22 bases. The CDR3 is 16 amino acids. Germline values: CDR1 LGHDT, CDR2 YNNKEL (reference sequence). The sequenced template was RNA, covering the TCR beta CDR3 region. Amplification began with first-round RT-PCR using HTBI primers, then second-round multiplex PCR was performed. Each CDR3 protein is one row after TCRdb ran MiXCR on the multiplex PCR reads. The sample lists about 380,000 distinct CDR3 sequences; less than 20% were seen once. As for this clonotype: Its specificity is not known.

This TCR derives from a woman aged 18-29 years with stable Graves' hyperthyroidism. Sequencing was carried out using peripheral blood. V gene TRBV3-1 combines with J gene TRBJ2-7; D is perhaps TRBD1 (6 bases). The CDR3 is CASSPGERGFNCEQYF. CDR3 nucleotide sequence: TGTGCCAGCAGCCCAGGGGAACGGGGCTTCAACTGCGAGCAGTACTTC.